This passage covers 23 T cell receptor beta chains from one sample sequenced in a study of T cell responses to AZD1222 COVID-19 vaccine. Produced via immunoSEQ multiplex PCR; TCRdb's table is partial and in-frame only. The profile shows fewer than 120,000 clones, roughly 89% of them singletons. This sample comprised peripheral blood, obtained 28 days after the second AZD1222 dose. Receptors originate from an adult who received the AZD1222 COVID-19 vaccine.

The chain combines TRBV4-1 with TRBJ1-5; maybe TRBD1 (5 bases). This CDR3 contains 18 residues. Germline V CDR1 and CDR2: MGHRA, YSYEKL. Trimming left V 1 base short and J 2 bases short, with 18 bases between. CDR3 residues: CASSQGPGSGRGNQPQHF. The CDR3 DNA sequence: TGCGCCAGCAGCCAAGGCCCGGGATCGGGCAGGGGCAATCAGCCCCAGCATTTT.

This clone is a singleton in its sample. The chain combines TRBV12-3 or TRBV12-4 with TRBJ1-5; D not certain. Trimming shortened V by 3 bases and J by 6 bases, and 9 bases separated the two germline ends. The length of the CDR3 is 13 residues. The CDR3 protein is CASSFAVSQPQHF. Written as DNA, the CDR3 is TGTGCCAGCAGTTTTGCAGTTAGTCAGCCCCAGCATTTT.

V gene TRBV28 combines with J gene TRBJ1-5, with D perhaps TRBD1 (6 bases). Per the germline V gene, CDR1 is MDHEN and CDR2 is SYDVKM. V lost 6 bases and J lost 3, with 15 bases in between. This CDR3 comprises 15 residues. The CDR3 protein is CASSWGHGNNQPQHF. The CDR3 DNA reads as TGTGCCAGCAGCTGGGGGCATGGGAACAATCAGCCCCAGCATTTT.

J is TRBJ2-5 and V is TRBV6-5; possibly TRBD1 for D (5 bases). The CDR3 has 14 amino acids. Trimming cost V 0 bases and J 5 bases, with 10 bases left between them. Germline lookup yields CDR1 MNHEY and CDR2 SVGAGI. For the CDR3, the DNA is TGTGCCAGCAGTTACTCAGGGGCGGAGGAGACCCAGTACTTC. Its protein is CASSYSGAEETQYF.

The chain joins TRBV14 to TRBJ2-5; D remains ambiguous. Germline-derived CDR1 and CDR2 are SGHDN and FVKESK. This CDR3 spans 14 amino acids. Trimming stripped 0 bases from V and 4 bases from J, with 9 bases between. DNA of the CDR3: TGTGCCAGCAGCCAAGAAATTCACAGAGAGACCCAGTACTTC. This gives the protein CASSQEIHRETQYF. Supplemented by reference TRBV14 and TRBJ2-5, the full variable domain reads EAGVTQFPSHSVIEKGQTVTLRCDPISGHDNLYWYRRVMGKEIKFLLHFVKESKQDESGMPNNRFLAERTGGTYSTLKVQPAELEDSGVYFCASSQEIHRETQYFGPGTRLLVL.

The chain uses TRBV6-5 and TRBJ2-2, with 10 bases aligning to TRBD1. Germline assignment: CDR1 MNHEY and CDR2 SVGAGI. V shed 6 bases, J shed 6 bases, and the junction held 4 bases outside the gene matches. The CDR3 is 14 amino acids. DNA of the CDR3: TGTGCCAGCAGGTCCGGGACAGGGGCCGGGGAGCTGTTTTTT. It is translated as CASRSGTGAGELFF.

The chain is built from TRBV18 and TRBJ1-2; TRBD1 is a possible D gene (6 bases). Between the trimmed V and J ends, which lost 3 bases and 1 base, there was a span of 15 bases. Germline values: CDR1 KGHSH, CDR2 LQKENI. The CDR3 sequence is 16 residues long. The CDR3 protein is CASSPSVQGINYGYTF. CDR3 DNA sequence: TGTGCCAGCTCACCTAGCGTACAGGGAATTAACTATGGCTACACCTTC. Full variable domain (missing parts from reference TRBV18 and TRBJ1-2): NAGVMQNPRHLVRRRGQEARLRCSPMKGHSHVYWYRQLPEEGLKFMVYLQKENIIDESGMPKERFSAEFPKEGPSILRIQQVVRGDSAAYFCASSPSVQGINYGYTFGSGTRLTVV.

The sample holds one count of this clone. The chain is built from TRBV6-5 and TRBJ2-1, with D possibly TRBD1 on 5 matching bases. From germline, CDR1 is MNHEY and CDR2 SVGAGI. Trimming shortened V by 2 bases and J by 0 bases, and 5 bases separated the two germline ends. This CDR3 spans 14 amino acids. As DNA, the CDR3 is TGTGCCAGCAGTTACGGGGCCTCCTACAATGAGCAGTTCTTC. Protein product: CASSYGASYNEQFF.

This chain connects TRBV5-1 to TRBJ2-7, with D hard to call. This CDR3 contains 13 residues. V shed 4 bases and J shed 0 bases, with 8 bases lying between them. CDR1 and CDR2 (germline): SGHRS, YFSETQ. CDR3 sequence (DNA): TGCGCCAGCAGCCCTGGTCCCTCCTACGAGCAGTACTTC. Protein product: CASSPGPSYEQYF.

The chain carries TRBV3-1 (or the pseudogene TRBV3-2) and TRBJ2-7; TRBD2 matches at 7 bases. Losses at the gene ends were 1 base for V and 4 bases for J; bases not matched to a gene: 4. Germline V CDR1 and CDR2: LGHDT, YNNKEL (reference sequence). The CDR3 sequence is 14 residues long. In DNA form, the CDR3 reads TGTGCCAGCAGCCAAGCAGCGGGACCTTACGAGCAGTACTTC. Amino acids: CASSQAAGPYEQYF.

V is TRBV28 and J is TRBJ1-3, with D possibly TRBD1 on 5 matching bases. The germline V and J ends were trimmed by 4 bases and 8 bases, with 9 bases remaining between them. Germline V CDR1 and CDR2: MDHEN, SYDVKM. This CDR3 spans 12 amino acids. CDR3 in amino acids: CASSSREDTIYF. CDR3 nucleotide sequence: TGTGCCAGCAGTTCCAGGGAGGACACCATATATTTT. The variable domain in full, with the rest retrieved from reference TRBV28 and TRBJ1-3, is DVKVTQSSRYLVKRTGEKVFLECVQDMDHENMFWYRQDPGLGLRLIYFSYDVKMKEKGDIPEGYSVSREKKERFSLILESASTNQTSMYLCASSSREDTIYFGEGSWLTVV.

J is TRBJ2-7 and V is TRBV5-4; D may be TRBD2 (7 bases). CDR1 is SGHNT and CDR2 is YYREEE in the germline V gene (reference sequence). V was trimmed by 0 bases and J by 4 bases, leaving 14 bases between them. The CDR3 length is 15 residues. The CDR3 sequence: CASSLAGRGPYEQYF. The DNA for the CDR3 is TGTGCCAGCAGCTTGGCAGGGCGGGGGCCGTACGAGCAGTACTTC. Together with reference TRBV5-4 and TRBJ2-7, the CDR3 gives the full variable domain: ETGVTQSPTHLIKTRGQQVTLRCSSQSGHNTVSWYQQALGQGPQFIFQYYREEENGRGNFPPRFSGLQFPNYSSELNVNALELDDSALYLCASSLAGRGPYEQYFGPGTRLTVT.

CDR3 sequence (DNA): TGTGCCAGCAGGAAAGATTTTGGCCTTTGGGGCTACACCTTC. It codes for CASRKDFGLWGYTF. The rearrangement links TRBV7-9 to TRBJ1-2; D not certain. The CDR3 spans 14 residues. Germline CDR1 SEHNR, CDR2 FQNEAQ (reference sequence). V lost 6 bases, J lost 8 bases, and 19 bases lay in between.

The V call is TRBV5-4, the J call TRBJ1-2; D not resolved. V lost 2 bases, J lost 8 bases, and 13 bases lay in between. This CDR3 is built from 13 residues. Germline CDR1 and CDR2: SGHNT and YYREEE (reference sequence). Here the CDR3 reads CASSLSQAGGYTF. CDR3 DNA: TGTGCCAGCAGCTTAAGTCAGGCGGGAGGCTACACCTTC.

J is TRBJ1-3 and V is TRBV11-2; 8 bases line up with TRBD1. J lost 0 bases, V lost 3 bases, and 4 bases had no gene match. The CDR3 contains 16 residues. CDR1 and CDR2 from the germline V gene are SGHAT and FQNNGV. The CDR3 DNA is TGTGCCAGCAGCTTGGACAGGGTTTTCTCTGGAAACACCATATATTTT. It yields the protein CASSLDRVFSGNTIYF. The full variable domain, with the rest looked up from reference TRBV11-2 and TRBJ1-3, is EAGVAQSPRYKIIEKRQSVAFWCNPISGHATLYWYQQILGQGPKLLIQFQNNGVVDDSQLPKDRFSAERLKGVDSTLKIQPAKLEDSAVYLCASSLDRVFSGNTIYFGEGSWLTVV.

A single count supports this clone. The chain recombines TRBV6-5 with TRBJ1-6; D call uncertain. Germline V gene data show CDR1 as MNHEY and CDR2 as SVGAGI. The CDR3 sequence is 14 residues long. Deletions cut 7 bases from V and 0 bases from J, with 7 bases between. In DNA, the CDR3 is TGTGCCAGCAAGCAGAGCTCCTATAATTCACCCCTCCACTTT. It translates to CASKQSSYNSPLHF.

J is TRBJ1-2 and V is TRBV12-3 or TRBV12-4, with 7 bases aligning to TRBD1. J lost 6 bases, V lost 5 bases, and 6 bases had no gene match. This CDR3 spans 13 amino acids. The CDR3 loop reads CASSPRQGHGYTF. The CDR3 DNA reads as TGTGCCAGCAGTCCTCGACAGGGCCATGGCTACACCTTC.

CDR3 residues: CASSPGAWQTYEQYF. In DNA, the CDR3 is TGTGCCAGCAGTCCCGGGGCGTGGCAGACCTACGAGCAGTACTTC. The chain recombines TRBV28 with TRBJ2-7; D tentatively fits TRBD1 or TRBD2 (5 bases each). Germline CDR1 MDHEN, CDR2 SYDVKM. This CDR3 is built from 15 residues. Trimming cost V 5 bases and J 2 bases, with 16 bases left between them.

With regard to this clone: Its ends do not fully match the called genes, so a read error is possible. This rearrangement joins TRBV3-1 (or the pseudogene TRBV3-2) to TRBJ2-3; D is unresolved. CDR3 size: 12 residues. Germline V gene data show CDR1 as LGHDT and CDR2 as YNNKEL (reference sequence). The DNA of the CDR3 is TGTGCCAGCAGCCAAGCTCGGGCCTCTTTCCACTTT. Its protein is CASSQARASFHF.

The chain employs TRBV19 and TRBJ1-6, with 8 bases fitting TRBD1. The germline V gene has CDR1 LNHDA and CDR2 SQIVND (reference sequence). The CDR3 covers 16 residues. After removal of 3 bases from V and 7 bases from J, the junction contained 8 bases not matched to a gene. CDR3 sequence (DNA): TGTGCCAGTAGTATCGGCGGAACAGGGGGGAATTCACCCCTCCACTTT. Translated, it gives CASSIGGTGGNSPLHF.

The gene calls are TRBV6-5 and TRBJ1-1; 7 bases line up with TRBD1. The CDR3 spans 14 residues. From germline, CDR1 is MNHEY and CDR2 SVGAGI. Trimming cost V 6 bases and J 4 bases; bases outside gene matches: 8. The DNA for the CDR3 is TGTGCCAGCAGACCCCCAGGGGGAGGCACTGAAGCTTTCTTT. This translates into CASRPPGGGTEAFF.

The gene calls are TRBV2 and TRBJ2-3, with TRBD2 matching over 10 bases. This CDR3 contains 14 residues. J was trimmed by 4 bases and V by 8 bases; bases with no gene match: 6. Per the germline V gene, CDR1 is SNHLY and CDR2 is FYNNEI. The CDR3 DNA follows: TGTGCCAGCGGCCTACTAGCGGGACCAGATACGCAGTATTTT. It translates to CASGLLAGPDTQYF.

This chain connects TRBV4-1 to TRBJ1-2; TRBD1 matches at 9 bases. CDR3 size: 16 residues. Germline V gene data show CDR1 as MGHRA and CDR2 as YSYEKL. V lost 0 bases and J lost 5; bases outside the gene matches: 7. Here the CDR3 reads CASSQEKQGAKYGYTF. In DNA, the CDR3 is TGCGCCAGCAGCCAAGAGAAACAGGGGGCAAAATATGGCTACACCTTC.